Given below is one T cell receptor beta chain in context. This clone was seen once. No antigen is known for it. No qualities accompany the bases; no much larger clone lies one base away. These data come from a study of control samples from healthy donors and cancer patients (TCRdb year 2020). CDR1 and CDR2, per the germline V gene (reference sequence), are GTSNPN and SVGIG. The CDR3 goes from the cysteine to the phenylalanine over 16 residues. The DNA shown is the 48-base CDR3, in frame from base 1. The V end loses 0 bases and the J end loses 2 bases, and a stretch of 15 bases separates them. The method was the immunoSEQ multiplex PCR assay. TCRdb took this table from immuneACCESS and kept in-frame rearrangements with V and J called. Such tables lack part of the clones; where checked against another copy, unresolved V genes explain under half of the gap, and the rest is unexplained. The table for this sample lists 55,000 to 80,000 clones; over 85% of them were counted only once. 5% to 6.5% of the sample is in the top ten clones.

The sample comprised PBMCs. The chain couples TRBV30 to TRBJ2-3, with no reliable assignment of the D segment. The source is a man aged 60 to 69 with colorectal cancer. Read as DNA, the sequence is TGTGCCTGGAGTGTTGTTGGGCCGGGTCCCACAGATACGCAGTATTTT. Translated, this is CAWSVVGPGPTDTQYF.